One sample yielded the 14 T cell receptor beta chains listed below, sequenced in a study of human T cells and chemical hapten exposure. Using its own MiXCR run on the 5' RACE reads, TCRdb lists one record per CDR3 protein. The sample has some 150,000 distinct CDR3 sequences, roughly 4% seen once. The authors' total RNA extraction used unfractionated whole blood. The source is a female donor in good health.

This clonotype showed up many times. This chain joins TRBV20-1 and TRBJ2-5; 12 bases match TRBD2. The CDR3 contains 14 residues. Germline CDR1 is DFQATT and CDR2 is SNEGSKA (reference sequence). V trimming: 6 bases; J trimming: 2 bases; junction bases outside the gene matches: 4. The DNA of the CDR3 is TGCAGTGCCAGACTAGCGGGGGCACAAGAGACCCAGTACTTC. This gives the protein CSARLAGAQETQYF.

Ten or more counts support this clonotype. The rearrangement uses TRBV20-1 and TRBJ2-7; D gene unclear. Germline loops: CDR1 DFQATT, CDR2 SNEGSKA (reference sequence). Trimming took off 6 bases at V and 4 bases at J, with 10 bases between the two ends. The CDR3 length is 11 residues. The CDR3 DNA sequence: TGCAGTGCGTTTTATACGTACGAGCAGTACTTC. It is translated as CSAFYTYEQYF.

This clonotype occurred a few times. The J gene is TRBJ1-1, the V gene TRBV20-1, with D tentatively TRBD1 (6 bases). V was pared by 0 bases and J by 3 bases, with 20 bases between. The V gene's germline CDR1 is DFQATT and CDR2 SNEGSKA (reference sequence). The CDR3 contains 17 residues. This CDR3 reads CSARDFRGLMDDTEAFF. The CDR3 DNA follows: TGCAGTGCTAGAGATTTCAGGGGACTGATGGACGACACTGAAGCTTTCTTT.

This clonotype occurred many times. The chain is built from TRBV4-2 and TRBJ2-1, with 13 positions matching TRBD2. Germline V CDR1 and CDR2: LGHNA, YNFKEQ. The CDR3 runs to 17 residues. V was pared by 3 bases and J by 1 base, with 3 bases of the junction left unmatched. CDR3 DNA sequence: TGTGCCAGCAGCCACGGGACTAGCGGGGTTTCCTACAATGAGCAGTTCTTC. Its translation is CASSHGTSGVSYNEQFF.

This clonotype was seen ten or more times. The chain is built from TRBV5-1 and TRBJ1-1, with D maybe TRBD1 (5 bases). This CDR3 is built from 13 residues. V was pared by 2 bases and J by 3 bases, with 8 bases between. Per germline, CDR1 SGHRS and CDR2 YFSETQ. CDR3 sequence (DNA): TGCGCCAGCAGCTTCAGGGCGGACACTGAAGCTTTCTTT. Amino acid sequence: CASSFRADTEAFF.

This clonotype was found many times. The genes are TRBV6-6 and TRBJ2-2; weak D call: TRBD1 (6 bases). V was trimmed by 8 bases and J by 5 bases, leaving 12 bases between them. Germline assignment: CDR1 MNHNY and CDR2 SVGAGI (reference sequence). CDR3 length equals 13 residues. The CDR3, as DNA: TGTGCCAGCTTGGGGGCAAGAACCGGGGAGCTGTTTTTT. Translated: CASLGARTGELFF.

This clonotype was seen ten or more times. The rearrangement uses TRBV6-5 and TRBJ2-7; D possibly corresponds to TRBD2 (5 bases). Germline V gene lookup returns CDR1 MNHEY and CDR2 SVGAGI. The CDR3 sequence is 13 residues long. The V end was cut by 5 bases, the J end by 4 bases, with 12 bases between. For the CDR3, the DNA is TGTGCCAGCAGTGGCCACGGGGTATACGAGCAGTACTTC. Translation: CASSGHGVYEQYF.

This clonotype appeared many times. The chain uses TRBV12-3 or TRBV12-4 and TRBJ1-5; D ambiguous. The CDR3 consists of 15 residues. V lost 0 bases and J lost 0, with 6 bases in between. The CDR3 protein is CASSLAGNSNQPQHF. CDR3 nucleotides: TGTGCCAGCAGTTTAGCCGGGAATAGCAATCAGCCCCAGCATTTT.

This clonotype was detected ten times or more. The V gene is TRBV7-2, the J gene TRBJ2-3, with D unclear. Trimming took off 4 bases at V and 0 bases at J, with 8 bases between the two ends. Germline CDR1 reads SGHTA; CDR2 reads FQGNSA. CDR3 length: 14 residues. The CDR3 loop reads CASSSHPSTDTQYF. The DNA for the CDR3 is TGTGCCAGCAGCTCGCATCCCAGCACAGATACGCAGTATTTT.

This clonotype was detected many times. The chain uses TRBV4-3 and TRBJ2-3; perhaps TRBD2 as D (6 bases). Between the trimmed V and J ends, which lost 1 base and 4 bases, there was a span of 12 bases. Germline V gene sequence: CDR1 LGHNA, CDR2 YSLEER. This CDR3 region has 15 residues. CDR3: CASSQAVSGADTQYF. CDR3 DNA: TGCGCCAGCAGCCAAGCTGTTAGCGGTGCAGATACGCAGTATTTT.

This clonotype was detected only a few times. A much larger clonotype is one base distant, so this may be a read error. V gene TRBV12-3 or TRBV12-4 combines with J gene TRBJ1-1; no definite D call. Between the trimmed V and J ends, which lost 5 bases and 11 bases, there was a span of 12 bases. CDR3 length: 11 amino acids. The CDR3 sequence is CASSVACEAFF. Written as DNA, the CDR3 is TGTGCCAGCAGTGTCGCGTGTGAGGCTTTCTTT.

The J gene is TRBJ1-1, the V gene TRBV10-3; no firm D call. Per germline, CDR1 ENHRY and CDR2 SYGVKD. Trimming took off 6 bases at V and 5 bases at J, with 16 bases between the two ends. There are 14 residues in the CDR3. The CDR3 nucleotides read TGTGCCATCAGGACGGACCGAGGCTGGACTGAAGCTTTCTTT. Amino acids: CAIRTDRGWTEAFF.

For this clonotype: The DNA is left out, because the CDR3 cannot be placed on it with certainty; the CDR3 is given as TCRdb lists it. This rearrangement joins TRBV7-9 to TRBJ2-2. Germline V lookup: CDR1 SEHNR, CDR2 FQNEAQ (reference sequence). 15 amino acids form the CDR3, both terminal residues included. The CDR3 is CASSLIRGYTGSCFF.

This clonotype was counted ten times or more. This sequence joins TRBV4-3 and TRBJ2-7; unclear D gene. CDR1 is LGHNA, CDR2 YSLEER, per germline. V was shortened by 2 bases and J by 3 bases, with 11 bases between the two germline ends. The CDR3 consists of 14 residues. The CDR3 coding sequence is TGCGCCAGCAGCCAAAATTTGGGCCGCTACGAGCAGTACTTC. Amino acids: CASSQNLGRYEQYF.